This paragraph reports one TCR beta chain. Time point in this sample: baseline, week 1 (first vaccination visit). Noted treatment: pre-vaccination baseline after standard-of-care therapy. The data originate from a study of a mutant IDH1 vaccine in newly diagnosed glioma. Using immunoSEQ multiplex PCR, the repertoire was profiled, and TCRdb retains in-frame clones only, with some absent. The sample shows around 92,000 clones, 85% to 90% of them seen only once. This material consisted of PBMCs, taken from a glioma patient treated with radiotherapy, temozolomide or both. The sequence was obtained from a woman aged 45-65 years with glioma.

CDR3 DNA: TGTGCCATCAGCCGGGACAGGGGGCACGAGCAGTACTTC. Residues: CAISRDRGHEQYF. The chain is built from TRBV10-3 and TRBJ2-7; 12 bases fit TRBD1. Germline CDR1 and CDR2: ENHRY and SYGVKD. V was clipped by 6 bases and J by 5 bases; unmatched bases: 2. CDR3 length: 13 amino acids.